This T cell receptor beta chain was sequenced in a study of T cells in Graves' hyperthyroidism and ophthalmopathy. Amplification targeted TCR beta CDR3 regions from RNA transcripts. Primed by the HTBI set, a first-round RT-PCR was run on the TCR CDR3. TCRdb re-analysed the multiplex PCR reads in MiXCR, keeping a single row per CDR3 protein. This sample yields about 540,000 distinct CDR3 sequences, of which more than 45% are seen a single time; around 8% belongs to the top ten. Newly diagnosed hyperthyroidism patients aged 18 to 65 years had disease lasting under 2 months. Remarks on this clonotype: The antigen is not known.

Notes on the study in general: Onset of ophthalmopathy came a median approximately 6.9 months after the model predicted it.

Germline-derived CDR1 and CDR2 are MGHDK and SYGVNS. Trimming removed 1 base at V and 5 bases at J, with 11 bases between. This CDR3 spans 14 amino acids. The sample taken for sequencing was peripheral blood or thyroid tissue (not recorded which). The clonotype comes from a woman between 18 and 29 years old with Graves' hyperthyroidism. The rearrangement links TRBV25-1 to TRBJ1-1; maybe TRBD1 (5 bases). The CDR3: CASSELRGGTEAFF. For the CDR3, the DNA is TGTGCCAGCAGTGAATTGAGGGGAGGAACTGAAGCTTTCTTT.